These T cell receptor beta chains were read from a single sample in a study of T-cell memory formation after mild COVID-19. TCRdb re-analysed the 5' RACE reads in MiXCR, keeping a single row per CDR3 protein. The data show just over 50,000 distinct CDR3 sequences, approximately 9% seen once. The sequenced sample was PBMCs or a T cell subset sorted from them (not recorded which). These receptors came from an adult woman who had mild COVID-19 (a few samples of this study predate the infection). Cell type and time point are not known. CDR3s include the opening cysteine and the closing phenylalanine or tryptophan. The D gene is left open where the match is weak. The size field is filled for only some rows; it gives once, few, many or a size class.

V,D,J,size,DNA,CDR3
TRBV4-1,.,TRBJ1-5,.,TGCGCCAGCAGCCAAGCCACCGGGACACAATATGCCCAGCATTTT,CASSQATGTQYAQHF
TRBV15,.,TRBJ2-5,many,TGTGCCACCAGTAATGGGAAAGAGACCCAGTACTTC,CATSNGKETQYF
TRBV6-5,.,TRBJ2-2,.,TGTGCCAGCAGTTACTCCCTAGCCCGGTCCGGGGAGCTGTTTTTT,CASSYSLARSGELFF
TRBV15,TRBD1,TRBJ1-1,.,TGTGCCACCAGCAGAGGGACAGGGTTCACGGCTGAAGCTTTCTTT,CATSRGTGFTAEAFF
TRBV6-5,TRBD2,TRBJ2-7,.,TGTGCCAGCAGGACTAGCAACTACGAGCAGTACTTC,CASRTSNYEQYF
TRBV6-8,.,TRBJ1-2,.,TGTGCCAGCAGTTACTCCAGGGAGGGCTATGGCTACACCTTC,CASSYSREGYGYTF
TRBV27,TRBD1,TRBJ2-3,.,TGTGCCAGCAGCACTCTCATCCGACAGGGGTTGGAGGATACGCAGTATTTT,CASSTLIRQGLEDTQYF
TRBV12-3/TRBV12-4,.,TRBJ1-2,.,TGTGCCAGCAGACTCCGGGATGGCTATGGCTACACCTTC,CASRLRDGYGYTF
TRBV12-3/TRBV12-4,TRBD2,TRBJ2-3,.,TGTGCCAGCAGTTTGACTAGCGGACAGACCACAGATACGCAGTATTTT,CASSLTSGQTTDTQYF
TRBV4-3,.,TRBJ1-1,few,TGCGCCAGCAGCCAATCAAATCGACAAGGAGCTTTCTTT,CASSQSNRQGAFF
TRBV7-2,.,TRBJ1-2,many,TGTGCCAGCAGCTTAGATGCGTACAGCACAGCTAACTATGGCTACACCTTC,CASSLDAYSTANYGYTF
TRBV23-1,.,TRBJ2-7,.,TGCGCCAGCAGTCAGTTCCGGGGTTCCCCCTACGAGCAGTACTTC,CASSQFRGSPYEQYF
TRBV4-1,.,TRBJ1-2,.,TGCGCCAGCAGCGCGGGCAGGGGCGCCCAGGGCTACACCTTC,CASSAGRGAQGYTF
TRBV20-1,.,TRBJ1-2,.,TGCAGTGCTCAACGGAGGACAGATTATGGCTACACCTTC,CSAQRRTDYGYTF
TRBV15,.,TRBJ2-6,.,TGTGCCACCAGCAGAGCCGTGACAGACTTCTCTGGGGCCAACGTCCTGACTTTC,CATSRAVTDFSGANVLTF
TRBV4-1,TRBD2,TRBJ2-1,few,TGCGCCAGCAGCCAAGATTCCGGGGGGGCCGGTGAGCAGTTCTTC,CASSQDSGGAGEQFF
TRBV7-2,TRBD1,TRBJ1-5,few,TGTGCCAGCAGCCTCCACAGGGGCGGAGGAAATCAGCCCCAGCATTTT,CASSLHRGGGNQPQHF
TRBV12-3/TRBV12-4,TRBD1,TRBJ1-2,few,TGTGCCAGCAGTTTTAAACAGGGGATGGGCTACACCTTC,CASSFKQGMGYTF
TRBV29-1,.,TRBJ1-2,.,TGCAGCGTGGACAGTCCCTATGGCTACACCTTC,CSVDSPYGYTF
TRBV4-1,TRBD2,TRBJ2-7,many,TGCGCCAGCAGCCTTGAACTAGCGGGAGGTTCGTACGAGCAGTACTTC,CASSLELAGGSYEQYF
TRBV3-1,.,TRBJ2-7,few,TGTGCCAGCAGCCAGAACAGGCTATCCTACGAGCAGTACTTC,CASSQNRLSYEQYF
TRBV20-1,.,TRBJ2-5,many,TGCAGTGCTAGAGACCTGTACCAAGAGACCCAGTACTTC,CSARDLYQETQYF
TRBV12-3/TRBV12-4,.,TRBJ1-1,many,TGTGCCAGCAGTTTGGGCACTGAAGCTTTCTTT,CASSLGTEAFF
TRBV7-9,.,TRBJ2-7,few,TGTGCCAGCAGCTTAGCAGGGGGGCCTTCCGAGCAGTACTTC,CASSLAGGPSEQYF
TRBV10-3,.,TRBJ2-7,many,TGTGCCGTTCTTTCGACAGCTGCCTACGAGCAGTACTTC,CAVLSTAAYEQYF
TRBV5-1,.,TRBJ2-3,many,TGCGCCAGCAGCTTGCAACTAGCTCCCGAAGATACGCAGTATTTT,CASSLQLAPEDTQYF
TRBV20-1,TRBD1,TRBJ1-1,few,TGCAGTGCTAGCCGCGTCCATGGACAGGCTATGAACACTGAAGCTTTCTTT,CSASRVHGQAMNTEAFF
TRBV4-1,.,TRBJ1-3,few,TGCGCCAGCAGCCAACCACTCTGGCGGAACTCTGGAAACACCATATATTTT,CASSQPLWRNSGNTIYF
TRBV3-1,.,TRBJ1-1,.,TGTGCCAGCAGCCAGCCCCAAGGGACTGAAGCTTTCTTT,CASSQPQGTEAFF
TRBV3-1,TRBD2,TRBJ2-7,many,TGTGCCAGCAGCCCCCGGACTAGCGGGGTCGGCGAGCAGTACTTC,CASSPRTSGVGEQYF
TRBV7-9,.,TRBJ2-7,.,TGTGCCAGCAGCTCGAATAGGAGAAAAGGGTACGAGCAGTACTTC,CASSSNRRKGYEQYF
TRBV4-1,.,TRBJ1-1,.,TGCGCCAGCAGCCAAGATCGAATTGCTGAAGCTCTCTTT,CASSQDRIAEALF
TRBV20-1,TRBD2,TRBJ2-2,few,TGCAGTGCTAGACTAGCGGGGAACACCGGGGAGCTGTTTTTT,CSARLAGNTGELFF
TRBV6-2/TRBV6-3,TRBD2,TRBJ2-1,.,TGTGCCAGCAAAACCACTAGCGGGAGAATCTATGAGCAGTTCTTC,CASKTTSGRIYEQFF
TRBV15,.,TRBJ1-4,.,TGTGCCACCAGCAAAGGACAGTTAAATGAAAAACTGTTTTTT,CATSKGQLNEKLFF
TRBV5-1,.,TRBJ1-6,few,TGCGCCAGCAGCTTGGATCCATGGACTCCACCCCTCCACTTT,CASSLDPWTPPLHF
TRBV7-2,TRBD2,TRBJ2-1,few,TGTGCCAGCAGCGAGTCTCGCGGGAGGGGCAATGAGCAGTTCTTC,CASSESRGRGNEQFF
TRBV9,.,TRBJ1-6,.,TGTGCCAGCAGCGTAAGACACGGAAATTCACCCCTCCACTTT,CASSVRHGNSPLHF
TRBV2,TRBD2,TRBJ2-1,many,TGTGCCAGCAGTGTTAAAGCTGTGGGACTAGTAAGGCATGAGCAGTTCTTC,CASSVKAVGLVRHEQFF
TRBV2,.,TRBJ2-5,few,TGTGCCAGCACCGGGCCGCAAGAGACCCAGTACTTC,CASTGPQETQYF
TRBV20-1,.,TRBJ1-2,.,TGCAGTGCTAGAGACCGGGTCTCTTGGGGGTATGGCTACACCTTC,CSARDRVSWGYGYTF
TRBV7-2,.,TRBJ1-2,.,TGTGCCAGCAGCTTAGCCGGGGGGGCCGACCGATATGGCTACACCTTC,CASSLAGGADRYGYTF
TRBV30,TRBD1,TRBJ2-7,.,TGTGCCTGGAGTTACTTCTCTCGGGACAGGGGGACTTACCGGACCTACGAGCAGTACTTC,CAWSYFSRDRGTYRTYEQYF
TRBV2,.,TRBJ2-2,medium-sized,TGTGCCAGCAGAGCGCCCGGGGAGCTGTTTTTT,CASRAPGELFF
TRBV5-1,TRBD1,TRBJ1-2,.,TGCGCCAGCAGCTTGGCCGGGACAGGGGCTCAAAGCCACTATGGCTACACCTTC,CASSLAGTGAQSHYGYTF
TRBV12-3/TRBV12-4,.,TRBJ1-5,few,TGTGCCAGCAGTCTAGACGGGAGCAATCAGCCCCAGCATTTT,CASSLDGSNQPQHF
TRBV3-1,.,TRBJ2-7,.,TGTGCCAGCAGCCTTCCGCAGGGCAAGTCCTACGAGCAGTACTTC,CASSLPQGKSYEQYF
TRBV2,.,TRBJ2-2,many,TGTGCCAGCAGTGACCAGGCGAACACCGGGGAGCTGTTTTTT,CASSDQANTGELFF
TRBV13,.,TRBJ2-2,few,TGTGCCAGCAGCTTCCTCGACGCGTCTCCCACCGGGGAGCTGTTTTTT,CASSFLDASPTGELFF
TRBV29-1,TRBD1,TRBJ1-5,.,TGCAGCGTCGGGACAGGGGTCGGACAGCCCCAGCATTTT,CSVGTGVGQPQHF
TRBV10-2,TRBD1,TRBJ2-4,many,TGCGCCAGCAGTCACAGGGGGGACATTCAGTACTTC,CASSHRGDIQYF
TRBV12-3/TRBV12-4,.,TRBJ1-3,few,TGTGCCAGCCGGAGCTCTGGAAACACCATATATTTT,CASRSSGNTIYF
TRBV5-4,TRBD2,TRBJ2-3,many,TGTGCCAGCAGGCTAGCGGGGGACACAGATACGCAGTATTTT,CASRLAGDTDTQYF
TRBV7-6,TRBD2,TRBJ2-5,many,TGTGCCAGCAGCCACCGACTAGCGGGGGGTGTAGAGACCCAGTACTTC,CASSHRLAGGVETQYF